This T cell receptor (beta chain) was captured in a study of blood T cell repertoires in COVID-19. Across the whole study: Samples of COVID-19 (acute and convalescent) were obtained from the United States, Italy and Spain. Sources were T cells, B-cell-depleted T cells, or PBMCs; the material itself was cDNA or gDNA.

Trimming removed 1 base at V and 0 bases at J, with 13 bases between. Per the germline V gene, CDR1 is SEHNR and CDR2 is FQNEAQ (reference sequence). CDR3 size: 17 residues. Source study methods: Amplified reference gene primers provided the basis for estimating nucleated cell counts. Repertoires were generated with immunoSEQ multiplex PCR, while TCRdb's copy carries only in-frame clones and drops some. The DNA was the basis for D and trimming; V, J and clone size are from that table. The repertoire holds 84,000 or so clones, with roughly 92% as singletons. This chain connects TRBV7-9 to TRBJ2-1; possible D gene TRBD1, 5 bases. The sample was peripheral blood. This receptor was identified in a woman in her fifties or sixties with active COVID-19. The CDR3: CASSLGTSSSSYNEQFF. CDR3 in DNA: TGTGCCAGCAGCTTAGGGACATCATCGAGCTCCTACAATGAGCAGTTCTTC.